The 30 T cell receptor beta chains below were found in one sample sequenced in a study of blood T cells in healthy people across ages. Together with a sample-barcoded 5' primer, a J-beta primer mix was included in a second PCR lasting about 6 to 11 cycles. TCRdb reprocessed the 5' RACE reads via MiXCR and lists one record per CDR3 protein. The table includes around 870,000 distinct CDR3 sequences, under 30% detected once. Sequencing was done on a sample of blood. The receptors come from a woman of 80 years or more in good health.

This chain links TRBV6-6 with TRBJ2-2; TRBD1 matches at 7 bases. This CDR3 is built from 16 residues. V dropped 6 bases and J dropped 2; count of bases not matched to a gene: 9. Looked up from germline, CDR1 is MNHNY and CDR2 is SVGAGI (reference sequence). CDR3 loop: CASSPTGVGNTGELFF. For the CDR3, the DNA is TGTGCCAGCAGCCCCACAGGGGTGGGAAACACCGGGGAGCTGTTTTTT.

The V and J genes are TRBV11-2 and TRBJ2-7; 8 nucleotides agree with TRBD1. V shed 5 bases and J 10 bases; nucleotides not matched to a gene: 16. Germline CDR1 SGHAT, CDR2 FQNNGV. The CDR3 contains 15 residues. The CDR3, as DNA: TGTGCCAGCAGCATACTCGGGACAGGAGAGTTGGCCCAGTACTTC. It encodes CASSILGTGELAQYF.

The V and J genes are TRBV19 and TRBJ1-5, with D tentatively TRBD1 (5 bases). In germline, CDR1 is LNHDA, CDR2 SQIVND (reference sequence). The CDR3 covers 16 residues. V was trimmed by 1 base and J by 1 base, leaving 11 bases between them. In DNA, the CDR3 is TGTGCCAGTAGTATAGGGGCAGGGAGGAGCAATCAGCCCCAGCATTTT. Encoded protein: CASSIGAGRSNQPQHF.

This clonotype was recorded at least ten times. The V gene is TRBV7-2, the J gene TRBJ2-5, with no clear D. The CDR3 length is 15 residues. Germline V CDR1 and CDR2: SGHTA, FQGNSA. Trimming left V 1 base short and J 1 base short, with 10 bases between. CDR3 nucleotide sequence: TGTGCCAGCAGCTTAGTCTGGGCGGTCCAAGAGACCCAGTACTTC. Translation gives CASSLVWAVQETQYF.

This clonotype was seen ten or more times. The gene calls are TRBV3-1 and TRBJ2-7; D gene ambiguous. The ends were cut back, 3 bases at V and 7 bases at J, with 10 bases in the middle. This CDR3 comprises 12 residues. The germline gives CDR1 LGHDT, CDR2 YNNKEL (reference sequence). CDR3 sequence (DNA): TGTGCCAGCAGCCATTATGGGCGTGAGCAGTACTTC. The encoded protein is CASSHYGREQYF.

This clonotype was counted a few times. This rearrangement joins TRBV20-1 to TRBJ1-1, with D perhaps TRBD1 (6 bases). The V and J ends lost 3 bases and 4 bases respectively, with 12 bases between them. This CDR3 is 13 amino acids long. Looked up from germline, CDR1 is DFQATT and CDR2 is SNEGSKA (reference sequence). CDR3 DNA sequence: TGCAGTGCTAGTAGGGGGGCTGGCACTGAAGCTTTCTTT. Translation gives CSASRGAGTEAFF.

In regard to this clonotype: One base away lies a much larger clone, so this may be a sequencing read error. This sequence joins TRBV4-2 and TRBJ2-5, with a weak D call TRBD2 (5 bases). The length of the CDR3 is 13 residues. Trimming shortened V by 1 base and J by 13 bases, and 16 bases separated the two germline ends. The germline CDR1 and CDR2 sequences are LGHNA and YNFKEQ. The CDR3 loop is CASSQGRGIVPYF. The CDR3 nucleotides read TGTGCCAGCAGCCAAGGCCGGGGAATAGTTCCGTACTTC.

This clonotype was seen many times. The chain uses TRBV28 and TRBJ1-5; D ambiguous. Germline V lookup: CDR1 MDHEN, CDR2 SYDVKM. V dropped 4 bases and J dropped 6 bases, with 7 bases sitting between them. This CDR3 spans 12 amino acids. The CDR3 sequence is CASSSAIQPQHF. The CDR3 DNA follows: TGTGCCAGCAGTTCCGCCATTCAGCCCCAGCATTTT.

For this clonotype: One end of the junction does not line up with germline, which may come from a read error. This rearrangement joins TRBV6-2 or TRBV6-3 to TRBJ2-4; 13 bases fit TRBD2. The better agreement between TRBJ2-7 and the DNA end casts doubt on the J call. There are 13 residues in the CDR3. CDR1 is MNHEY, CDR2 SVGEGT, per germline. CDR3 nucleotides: TGTGCCGGCAGGACTAGCGGGGGAAACGAGCAGTACTTC. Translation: CAGRTSGGNEQYF.

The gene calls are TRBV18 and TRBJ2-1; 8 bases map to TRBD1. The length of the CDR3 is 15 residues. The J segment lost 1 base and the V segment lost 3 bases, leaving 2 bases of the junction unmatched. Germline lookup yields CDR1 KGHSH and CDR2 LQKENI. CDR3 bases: TGTGCCAGCTCACCGGGACAGGTTTCCTACAATGAGCAGTTCTTC. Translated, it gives CASSPGQVSYNEQFF.

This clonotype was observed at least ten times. The CDR3 protein is CSAREGSGGYTF. DNA for the CDR3: TGCAGTGCTAGAGAGGGCTCAGGAGGCTACACCTTC. The chain carries TRBV20-1 and TRBJ1-2; the D is unclear. V was clipped by 0 bases and J by 8 bases, with 10 bases between them. The CDR3 spans 12 residues. Germline V gives CDR1 DFQATT, CDR2 SNEGSKA (reference sequence).

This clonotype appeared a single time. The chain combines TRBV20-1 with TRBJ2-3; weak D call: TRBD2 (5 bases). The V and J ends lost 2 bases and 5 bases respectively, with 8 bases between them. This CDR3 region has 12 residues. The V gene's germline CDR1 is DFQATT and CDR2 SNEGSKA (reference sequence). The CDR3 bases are TGCAGTGCTAGACCTAGCTTAGATACGCAGTATTTT. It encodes CSARPSLDTQYF.

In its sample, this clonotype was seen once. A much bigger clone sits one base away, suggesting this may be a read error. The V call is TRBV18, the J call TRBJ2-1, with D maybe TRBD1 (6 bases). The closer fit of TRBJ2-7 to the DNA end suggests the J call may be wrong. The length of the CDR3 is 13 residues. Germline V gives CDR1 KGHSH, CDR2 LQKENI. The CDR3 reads CASSRDTYNEQYF. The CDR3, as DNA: TGTGCCAGCTCACGGGACACCTACAATGAGCAGTACTTC.

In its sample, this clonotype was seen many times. The CDR3, as DNA: TGTGCCAGCAGCTTAGCGGGGTCTAGCGGGTACAATGAGCAGTTCTTC. It specifies CASSLAGSSGYNEQFF. The chain combines TRBV7-2 with TRBJ2-1; TRBD2 matches 8 bases. Germline V gives CDR1 SGHTA, CDR2 FQGNSA. V shed 0 bases and J 4 bases; nucleotides not matched to a gene: 5. This CDR3 comprises 16 residues.

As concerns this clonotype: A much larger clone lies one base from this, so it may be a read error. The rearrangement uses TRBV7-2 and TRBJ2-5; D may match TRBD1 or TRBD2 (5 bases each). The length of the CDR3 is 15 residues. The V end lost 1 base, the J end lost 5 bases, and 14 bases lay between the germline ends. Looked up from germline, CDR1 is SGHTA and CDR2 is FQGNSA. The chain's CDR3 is CASSLGGATFETQYF. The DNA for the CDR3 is TGTGCCAGCAGCTTAGGAGGGGCCACGTTCGAGACCCAGTACTTC.

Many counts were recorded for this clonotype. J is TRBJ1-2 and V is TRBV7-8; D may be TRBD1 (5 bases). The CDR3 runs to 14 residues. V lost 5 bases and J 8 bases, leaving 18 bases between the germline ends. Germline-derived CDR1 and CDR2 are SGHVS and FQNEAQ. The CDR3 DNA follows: TGTGCCAGCAGCCATGGGTTTGGGGCGAGGGGCTACACCTTC. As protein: CASSHGFGARGYTF.

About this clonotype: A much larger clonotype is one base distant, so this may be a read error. Written as DNA, the CDR3 is TGTGCCAGCAGTTTTCAGGGGTGGGTCAATGAGCAGTACTTC. It codes for CASSFQGWVNEQYF. The chain is built from TRBV27 and TRBJ2-5; D is perhaps TRBD1 (6 bases). CDR3 length: 14 amino acids. V dropped 3 bases and J dropped 11 bases, with 19 bases sitting between them. Germline CDR1 reads MNHEY; CDR2 reads SMNVEV (reference sequence).

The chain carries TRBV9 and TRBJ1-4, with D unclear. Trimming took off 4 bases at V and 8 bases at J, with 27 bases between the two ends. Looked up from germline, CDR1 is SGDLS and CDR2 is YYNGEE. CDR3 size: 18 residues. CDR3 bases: TGTGCCAGCAGCCCGAACTTCGTAGGGCAAGGCGGTAGGGAAAAACTGTTTTTT. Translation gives CASSPNFVGQGGREKLFF.

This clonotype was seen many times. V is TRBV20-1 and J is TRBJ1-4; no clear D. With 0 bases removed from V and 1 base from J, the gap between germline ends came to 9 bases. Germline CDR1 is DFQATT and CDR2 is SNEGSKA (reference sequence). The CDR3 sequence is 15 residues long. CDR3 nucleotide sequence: TGCAGTGCTAGAGATCAAGTTGTAACTAATGAAAAACTGTTTTTT. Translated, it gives CSARDQVVTNEKLFF.

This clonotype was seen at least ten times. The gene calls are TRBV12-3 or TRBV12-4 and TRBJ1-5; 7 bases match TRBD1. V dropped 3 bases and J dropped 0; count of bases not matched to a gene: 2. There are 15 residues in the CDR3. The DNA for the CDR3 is TGTGCCAGCAGTTTTGCAGGGGGTAGCAATCAGCCCCAGCATTTT. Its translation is CASSFAGGSNQPQHF.

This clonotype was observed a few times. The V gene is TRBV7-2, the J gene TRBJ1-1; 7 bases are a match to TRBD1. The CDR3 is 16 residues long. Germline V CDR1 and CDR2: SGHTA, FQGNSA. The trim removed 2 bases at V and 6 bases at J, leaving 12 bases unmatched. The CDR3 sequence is CASSLTRQGGVAEAFF. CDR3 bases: TGTGCCAGCAGCTTAACCCGACAGGGAGGGGTAGCTGAAGCTTTCTTT.

CDR3 residues: CASSQDQPGGGRNEQFF. Written as DNA, the CDR3 is TGCGCCAGCAGCCAAGATCAGCCAGGGGGGGGAAGGAATGAGCAGTTCTTC. V and J are TRBV4-3 and TRBJ2-1, with D possibly being TRBD1 or TRBD2 (7 bases each). CDR1 is LGHNA and CDR2 is YSLEER in the germline V gene. The CDR3 consists of 17 residues. V dropped 0 bases and J dropped 7 bases, with 19 bases sitting between them.

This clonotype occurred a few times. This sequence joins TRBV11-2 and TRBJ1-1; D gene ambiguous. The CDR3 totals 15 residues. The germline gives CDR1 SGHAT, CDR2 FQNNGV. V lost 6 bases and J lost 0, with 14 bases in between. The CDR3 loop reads CASRRPGGMNTEAFF. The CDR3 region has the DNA TGTGCCAGCAGGAGACCCGGCGGCATGAACACTGAAGCTTTCTTT.

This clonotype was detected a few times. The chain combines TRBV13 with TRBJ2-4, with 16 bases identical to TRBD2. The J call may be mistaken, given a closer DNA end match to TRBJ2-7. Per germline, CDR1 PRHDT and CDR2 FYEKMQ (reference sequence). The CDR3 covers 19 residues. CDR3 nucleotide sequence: TGTGCCAGCAGCGCACTGGGACTAGCGGGGGGGCAGAGGCTCTACGAGCAGTACTTC. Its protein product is CASSALGLAGGQRLYEQYF.

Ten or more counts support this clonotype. The CDR3, as DNA: TGTGCCAGCCGGACAGGCAACTCTGGGGCCAACGTCCTGACTTTC. It codes for CASRTGNSGANVLTF. This chain connects TRBV2 to TRBJ2-6; 7 bases are a match to TRBD1. This CDR3 is 15 amino acids long. Germline loops: CDR1 SNHLY, CDR2 FYNNEI. V gave up 8 bases and J gave up 0 bases; unmatched junction bases: 4.

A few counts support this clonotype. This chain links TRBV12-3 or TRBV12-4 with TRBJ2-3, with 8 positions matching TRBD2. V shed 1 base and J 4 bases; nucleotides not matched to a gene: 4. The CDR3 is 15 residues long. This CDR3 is CASSLGGTRADTQYF. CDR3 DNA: TGTGCCAGCAGTTTAGGTGGGACTAGAGCAGATACGCAGTATTTT.

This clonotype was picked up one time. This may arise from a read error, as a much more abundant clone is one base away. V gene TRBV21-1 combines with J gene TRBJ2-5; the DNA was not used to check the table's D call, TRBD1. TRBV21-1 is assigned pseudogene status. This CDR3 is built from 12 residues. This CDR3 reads CASGHLQETQYF. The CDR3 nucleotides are TGTGCCTCGGGACACCTCCAAGAGACCCAGTACTTC.

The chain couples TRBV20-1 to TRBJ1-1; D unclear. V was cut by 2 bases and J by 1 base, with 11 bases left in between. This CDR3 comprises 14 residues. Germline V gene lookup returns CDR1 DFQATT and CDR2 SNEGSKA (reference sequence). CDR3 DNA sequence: TGCAGTGCTAGAATGGCTGTACAGAACACTGAAGCTTTCTTT. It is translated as CSARMAVQNTEAFF.

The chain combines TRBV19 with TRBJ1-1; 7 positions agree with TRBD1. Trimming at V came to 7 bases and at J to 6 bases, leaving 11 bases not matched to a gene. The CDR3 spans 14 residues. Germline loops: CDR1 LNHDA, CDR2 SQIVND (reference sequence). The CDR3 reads CASTPTGHQAEAFF. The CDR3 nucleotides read TGTGCCAGTACCCCGACAGGGCATCAAGCTGAAGCTTTCTTT.

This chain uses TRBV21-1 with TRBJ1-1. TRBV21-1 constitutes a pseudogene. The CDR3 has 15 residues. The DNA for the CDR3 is TGTGCCAGCAGCAAATCGGACATCCGGAACACTGAAGCTTTCTTT. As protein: CASSKSDIRNTEAFF.